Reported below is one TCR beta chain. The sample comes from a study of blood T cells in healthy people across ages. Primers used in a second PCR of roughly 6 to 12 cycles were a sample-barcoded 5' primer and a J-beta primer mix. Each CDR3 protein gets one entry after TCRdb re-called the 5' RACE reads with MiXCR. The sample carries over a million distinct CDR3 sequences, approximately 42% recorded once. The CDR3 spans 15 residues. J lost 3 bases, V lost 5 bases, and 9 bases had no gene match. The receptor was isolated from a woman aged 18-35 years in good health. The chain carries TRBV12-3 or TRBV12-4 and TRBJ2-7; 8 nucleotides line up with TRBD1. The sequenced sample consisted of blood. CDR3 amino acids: CASSPSGGPFYEQYF. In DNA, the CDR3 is TGTGCCAGCAGTCCCTCAGGGGGCCCCTTCTACGAGCAGTACTTC.